The clone carrying this TCR beta chain was detected many times. Its antigen is unidentified. This specimen comes from a study of T-cell reconstitution after alpha-beta-depleted transplantation in children. General observations from the study: Where some patients showed high TCRbeta diversity at day 60, it came from recipient T cells and thymic progenitors that had survived.

As it was prepared, the TCRbeta library received unique molecular identifiers. One entry per CDR3 protein, called by TCRdb with MiXCR from the PCR reads. The sample gives about 300,000 distinct CDR3 sequences, around 10% of which show up once; over 6% is in the top ten. The CDR3 consists of 12 residues. Germline CDR1 is SQVTM and CDR2 is ANQGSEA. The ends were cut back, 4 bases at V and 5 bases at J, with 12 bases in the middle. This sequence originates from a boy under two years old with acute myeloid leukemia, due to receive a stem cell transplant. The chain combines TRBV29-1 with TRBJ2-7; a possible D gene is TRBD1 (7 bases). The sample consisted of PBMCs, taken before TCRalphabeta/CD19-depleted stem cell transplant. CDR3: CSVGAGGNEQYF. The CDR3, as DNA: TGCAGCGTTGGGGCAGGGGGGAACGAGCAGTACTTC.